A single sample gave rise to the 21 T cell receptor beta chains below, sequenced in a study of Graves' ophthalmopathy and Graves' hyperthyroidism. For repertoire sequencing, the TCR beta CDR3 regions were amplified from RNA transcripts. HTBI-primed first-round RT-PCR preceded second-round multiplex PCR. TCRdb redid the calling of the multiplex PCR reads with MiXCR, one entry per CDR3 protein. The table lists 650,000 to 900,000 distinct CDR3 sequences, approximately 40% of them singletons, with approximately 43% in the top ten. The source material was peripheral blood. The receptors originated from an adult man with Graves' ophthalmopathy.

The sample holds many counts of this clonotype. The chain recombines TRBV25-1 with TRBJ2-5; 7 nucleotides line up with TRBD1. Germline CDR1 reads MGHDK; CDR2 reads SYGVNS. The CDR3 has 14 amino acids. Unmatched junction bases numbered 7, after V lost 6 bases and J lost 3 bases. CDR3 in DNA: TGTGCCAGCAGCTACAGGGGCGGCGAAGAGACCCAGTACTTC. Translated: CASSYRGGEETQYF.

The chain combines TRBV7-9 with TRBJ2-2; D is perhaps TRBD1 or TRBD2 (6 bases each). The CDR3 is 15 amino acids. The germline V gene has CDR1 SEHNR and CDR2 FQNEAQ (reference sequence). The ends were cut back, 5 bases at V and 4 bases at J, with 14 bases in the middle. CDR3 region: CASSPGAGVTGELFF. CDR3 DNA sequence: TGTGCCAGCAGCCCGGGGGCAGGGGTCACCGGGGAGCTGTTTTTT.

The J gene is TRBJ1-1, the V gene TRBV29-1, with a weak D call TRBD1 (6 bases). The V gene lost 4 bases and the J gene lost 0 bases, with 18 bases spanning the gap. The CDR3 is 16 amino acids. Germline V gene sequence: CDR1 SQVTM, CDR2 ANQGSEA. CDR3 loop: CSVGREGGGMNTEAFF. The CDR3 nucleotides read TGCAGCGTTGGACGGGAGGGCGGGGGCATGAACACTGAAGCTTTCTTT. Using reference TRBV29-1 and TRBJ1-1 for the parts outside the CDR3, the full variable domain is SAVISQKPSRDICQRGTSLTIQCQVDSQVTMMFWYRQQPGQSLTLIATANQGSEATYESGFVIDKFPISRPNLTFSTLTVSNMSPEDSSIYLCSVGREGGGMNTEAFFGQGTRLTVV.

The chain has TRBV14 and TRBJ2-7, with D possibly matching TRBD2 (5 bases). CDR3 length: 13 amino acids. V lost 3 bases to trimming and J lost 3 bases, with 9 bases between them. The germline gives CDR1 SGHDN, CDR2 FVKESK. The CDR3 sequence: CASSHLEDYEQYF. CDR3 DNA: TGTGCCAGCAGCCATTTGGAGGACTACGAGCAGTACTTC.

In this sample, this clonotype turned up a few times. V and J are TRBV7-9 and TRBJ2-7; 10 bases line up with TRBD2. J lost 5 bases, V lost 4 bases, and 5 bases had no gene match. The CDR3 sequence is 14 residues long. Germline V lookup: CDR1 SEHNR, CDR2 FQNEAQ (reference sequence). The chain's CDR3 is CASSSAGGPHEQYF. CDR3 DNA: TGTGCCAGCAGCTCAGCGGGAGGGCCCCACGAGCAGTACTTC.

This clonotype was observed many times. CDR3 region: CAIKVDRGSYEQYF. The CDR3, as DNA: TGTGCCATCAAGGTGGACAGGGGATCCTACGAGCAGTACTTC. The genes are TRBV10-3 and TRBJ2-7; the match to TRBD1 covers 9 bases. With 7 bases clipped from V and 1 base from J, the junction kept 5 bases outside the gene matches. Germline V gene sequence: CDR1 ENHRY, CDR2 SYGVKD. The CDR3 is 14 amino acids.

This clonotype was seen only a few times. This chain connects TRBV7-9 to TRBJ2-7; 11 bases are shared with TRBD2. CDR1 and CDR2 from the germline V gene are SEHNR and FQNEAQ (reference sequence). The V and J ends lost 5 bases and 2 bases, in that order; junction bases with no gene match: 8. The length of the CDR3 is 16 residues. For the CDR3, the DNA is TGTGCCAGCAGCCCAGATAGCGGGAGGGCCCCCTACGAGCAGTACTTC. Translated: CASSPDSGRAPYEQYF.

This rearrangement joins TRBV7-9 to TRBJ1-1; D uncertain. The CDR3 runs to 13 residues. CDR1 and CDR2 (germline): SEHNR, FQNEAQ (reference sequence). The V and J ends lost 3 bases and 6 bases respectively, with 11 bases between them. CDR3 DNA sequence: TGTGCCAGCAGCTTGTACGCGGGTCCTGAAGCTTTCTTT. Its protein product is CASSLYAGPEAFF.

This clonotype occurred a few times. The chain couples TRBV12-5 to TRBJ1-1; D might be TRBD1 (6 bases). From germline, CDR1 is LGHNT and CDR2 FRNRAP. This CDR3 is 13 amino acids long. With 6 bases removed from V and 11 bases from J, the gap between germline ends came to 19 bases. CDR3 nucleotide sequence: TGTGCTAGTGGCCCATGGGGGGCGAGTCGGGCTTTCTTT. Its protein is CASGPWGASRAFF.

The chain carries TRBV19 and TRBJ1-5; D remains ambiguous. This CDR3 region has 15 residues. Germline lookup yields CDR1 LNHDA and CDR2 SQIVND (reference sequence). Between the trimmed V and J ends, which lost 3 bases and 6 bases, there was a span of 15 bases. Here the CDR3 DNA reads TGTGCCAGTAGTATCCGGGAGCTGGGCAGTCAGCCCCAGCATTTT. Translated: CASSIRELGSQPQHF.

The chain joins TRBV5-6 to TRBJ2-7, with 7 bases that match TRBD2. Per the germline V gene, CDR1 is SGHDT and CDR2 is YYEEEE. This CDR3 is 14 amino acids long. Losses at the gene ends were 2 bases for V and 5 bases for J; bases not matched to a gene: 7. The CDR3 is CASSFAGSGNEQYF. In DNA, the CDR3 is TGTGCCAGCAGCTTCGCAGGGAGCGGGAACGAGCAGTACTTC.

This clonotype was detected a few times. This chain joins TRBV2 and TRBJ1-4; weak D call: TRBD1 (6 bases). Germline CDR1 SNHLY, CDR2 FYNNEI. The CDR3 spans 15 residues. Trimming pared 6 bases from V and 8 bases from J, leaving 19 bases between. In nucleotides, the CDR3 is TGTGCCAGCAGGCTAAAAACAGGGAGTCGGGAAAAACTGTTTTTT. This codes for CASRLKTGSREKLFF.

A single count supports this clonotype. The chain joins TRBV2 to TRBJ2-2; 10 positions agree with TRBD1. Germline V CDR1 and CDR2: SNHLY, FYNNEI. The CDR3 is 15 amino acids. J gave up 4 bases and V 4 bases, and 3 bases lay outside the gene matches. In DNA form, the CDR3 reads TGTGCCAGCAGTGCGACAGGGGGCCTCACCGGGGAGCTGTTTTTT. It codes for CASSATGGLTGELFF.

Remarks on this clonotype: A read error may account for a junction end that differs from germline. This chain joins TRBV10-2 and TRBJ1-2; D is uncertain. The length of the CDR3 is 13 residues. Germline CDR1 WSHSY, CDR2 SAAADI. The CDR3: CASSEFYHYGYTF. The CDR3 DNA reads TGTGCCAGCAGTGAATTTTACCACTATGGCTACACCTTC.

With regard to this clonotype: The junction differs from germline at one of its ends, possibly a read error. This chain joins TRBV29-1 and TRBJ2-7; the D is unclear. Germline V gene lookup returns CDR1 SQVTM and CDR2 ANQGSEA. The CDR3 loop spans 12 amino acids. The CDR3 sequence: CAWSRPNWEQYF. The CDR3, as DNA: TGTGCCTGGAGTCGCCCGAACTGGGAGCAGTACTTC.

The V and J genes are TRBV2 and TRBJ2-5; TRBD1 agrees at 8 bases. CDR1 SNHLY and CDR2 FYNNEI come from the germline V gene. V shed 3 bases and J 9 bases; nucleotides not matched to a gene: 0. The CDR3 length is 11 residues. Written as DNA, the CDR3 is TGTGCCAGCAGTGAGACAGGGGCCCAGTACTTC. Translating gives CASSETGAQYF. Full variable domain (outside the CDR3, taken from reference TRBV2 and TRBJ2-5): EPEVTQTPSHQVTQMGQEVILRCVPISNHLYFYWYRQILGQKVEFLVSFYNNEISEKSEIFDDQFSVERPDGSNFTLKIRSTKLEDSAMYFCASSETGAQYFGPGTRLLVL.

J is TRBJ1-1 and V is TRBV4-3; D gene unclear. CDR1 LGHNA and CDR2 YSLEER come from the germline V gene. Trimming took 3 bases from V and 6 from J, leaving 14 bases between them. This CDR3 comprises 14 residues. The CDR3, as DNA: TGCGCCAGCAGCCACGCGACCCTGGCGGCTGAAGCTTTCTTT. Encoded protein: CASSHATLAAEAFF.

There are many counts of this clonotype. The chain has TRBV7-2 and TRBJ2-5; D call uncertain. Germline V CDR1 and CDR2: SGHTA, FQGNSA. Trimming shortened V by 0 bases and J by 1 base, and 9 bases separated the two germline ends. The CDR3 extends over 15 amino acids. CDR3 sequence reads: CASSLAYGIQETQYF. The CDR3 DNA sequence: TGTGCCAGCAGCTTAGCTTACGGAATCCAAGAGACCCAGTACTTC.

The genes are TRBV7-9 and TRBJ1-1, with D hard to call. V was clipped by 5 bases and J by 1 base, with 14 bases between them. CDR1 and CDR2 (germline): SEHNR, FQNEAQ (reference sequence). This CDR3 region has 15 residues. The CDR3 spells CASSPRGRQNTEAFF. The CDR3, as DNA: TGTGCCAGCAGCCCGCGCGGCAGGCAGAACACTGAAGCTTTCTTT. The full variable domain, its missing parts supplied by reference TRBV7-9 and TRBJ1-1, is DTGVSQNPRHKITKRGQNVTFRCDPISEHNRLYWYRQTLGQGPEFLTYFQNEAQLEKSRLLSDRFSAERPKGSFSTLEIQRTEQGDSAMYLCASSPRGRQNTEAFFGQGTRLTVV.

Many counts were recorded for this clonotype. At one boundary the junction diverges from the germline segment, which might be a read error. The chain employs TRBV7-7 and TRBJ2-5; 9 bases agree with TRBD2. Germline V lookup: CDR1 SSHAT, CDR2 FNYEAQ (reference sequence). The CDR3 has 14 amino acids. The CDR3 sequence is CASSYGTSRETQYF. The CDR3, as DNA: TGTGCTAGCAGCTATGGGACTAGCCGAGAGACCCAGTACTTC.

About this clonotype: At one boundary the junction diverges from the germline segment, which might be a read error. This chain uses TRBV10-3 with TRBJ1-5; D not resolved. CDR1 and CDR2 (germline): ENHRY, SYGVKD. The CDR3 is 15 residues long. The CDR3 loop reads CASSLGRRTDQPQHF. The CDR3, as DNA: TGTGCCAGCAGTCTTGGACGGCGAACTGATCAGCCCCAGCATTTT.